One sample yielded the 14 T cell receptor beta chains listed below, sequenced in a study of CD8 T cells in Susac syndrome. When the RNA was reverse transcribed, random hexamers were used with an input of 0.5 to 1 ug. TCRdb re-derived calls from the immunoSEQ multiplex PCR reads in MiXCR, one entry per CDR3 protein. The table records approximately 100,000 distinct CDR3 sequences, around 90% of them present only once. The specimen was CD4+ T cells from PBMCs. These receptors were taken from a human donor in good health.

V and J are TRBV28 and TRBJ2-2; 7 nucleotides match TRBD2. Unmatched junction bases numbered 2, after V lost 8 bases and J lost 5 bases. Germline V CDR1 and CDR2: MDHEN, SYDVKM. The CDR3 is 12 amino acids. The CDR3 spells CASGLGTGELFF. In nucleotides, the CDR3 is TGTGCCAGCGGACTAGGGACCGGGGAGCTGTTTTTT.

Written as DNA, the CDR3 is TGTGCCAGCACTTTCAGGGGGGGGTACACTGAAGCTTTCTTT. As protein: CASTFRGGYTEAFF. This rearrangement joins TRBV27 to TRBJ1-1; 7 positions match TRBD1. Germline V CDR1 and CDR2: MNHEY, SMNVEV (reference sequence). CDR3 length equals 14 residues. V lost 7 bases and J lost 3; bases outside the gene matches: 8.

The rearrangement joins TRBV2 to TRBJ2-1, with unresolved D. The CDR3 sequence is 12 residues long. V was trimmed by 9 bases and J by 4 bases, leaving 10 bases between them. CDR1 is SNHLY and CDR2 is FYNNEI in the germline V gene. CDR3: CASSGSYNEQFF. The CDR3 DNA reads TGTGCCAGTTCCGGCTCGTACAATGAGCAGTTCTTC. Combining the CDR3 with reference TRBV2 and TRBJ2-1 gives the whole variable domain EPEVTQTPSHQVTQMGQEVILRCVPISNHLYFYWYRQILGQKVEFLVSFYNNEISEKSEIFDDQFSVERPDGSNFTLKIRSTKLEDSAMYFCASSGSYNEQFFGPGTRLTVL.

The chain joins TRBV6-5 to TRBJ2-3, with a tentative D call TRBD1 (6 bases). Germline V lookup: CDR1 MNHEY, CDR2 SVGAGI. V gave up 2 bases and J gave up 1 base, with 19 bases separating them. There are 18 residues in the CDR3. The CDR3 spells CASSYGGSRGDGTDTQYF. CDR3 in DNA: TGTGCCAGCAGTTACGGGGGCTCTCGAGGGGACGGCACAGATACGCAGTATTTT.

This chain uses TRBV4-2 with TRBJ2-1; D tentatively reads TRBD1 or TRBD2 (5 bases each). Trimming removed 5 bases from V and 5 bases from J, with 13 bases in between. The CDR3 has 14 residues. In germline, CDR1 is LGHNA, CDR2 YNFKEQ. CDR3 coding DNA: TGTGCCAGCAGCTTTCGAGGGGCGAACAATGAGCAGTTCTTC. Amino acids: CASSFRGANNEQFF.

This sequence joins TRBV6-2 or TRBV6-3 and TRBJ1-1, with D hard to call. The CDR3 is made up of 12 amino acids. Trimming removed 2 bases from V and 10 bases from J, with 11 bases in between. Germline V gene data show CDR1 as MNHEY and CDR2 as SVGEGT. In nucleotides, the CDR3 is TGTGCCAGCAGTTACGCCCGGGAAGGAGCTTTCTTT. It yields the protein CASSYAREGAFF.

This sequence joins TRBV5-6 and TRBJ2-3; D ambiguous. V lost 1 base and J 1 base, leaving 7 bases between the germline ends. The CDR3 runs 14 residues. Germline V lookup: CDR1 SGHDT, CDR2 YYEEEE. This chain's CDR3 is CASSLFSRTDTQYF. CDR3 DNA sequence: TGTGCCAGCAGCTTGTTCAGTCGCACAGATACGCAGTATTTT.

This clonotype was found once. The V and J genes are TRBV7-2 and TRBJ1-2, with D perhaps TRBD1 (6 bases). This CDR3 comprises 13 residues. The germline V gene has CDR1 SGHTA and CDR2 FQGNSA. Trimming removed 6 bases at V and 4 bases at J, with 12 bases between. CDR3 residues: CASSRGSSYGYTF. The CDR3 bases are TGTGCCAGCAGTAGGGGGTCGAGCTATGGCTACACCTTC.

V and J are TRBV7-9 and TRBJ2-3; TRBD1 might be the D (6 bases). CDR3 size: 11 residues. The V gene's germline CDR1 is SEHNR and CDR2 FQNEAQ (reference sequence). V lost 5 bases and J 7 bases, leaving 7 bases between the germline ends. This chain's CDR3 is CASSDRYTQYF. DNA for the CDR3: TGTGCCAGCAGCGACAGGTATACGCAGTATTTT.

The rearrangement uses TRBV27 and TRBJ2-7; D uncertain. The CDR3 loop spans 11 amino acids. V lost 3 bases and J 5 bases, leaving 5 bases between the germline ends. Germline-derived CDR1 and CDR2 are MNHEY and SMNVEV (reference sequence). CDR3 DNA: TGTGCCAGCAGTTTTCGTCACGAGCAGTACTTC. Translated: CASSFRHEQYF.

V is TRBV2 and J is TRBJ1-1, with D uncertain. This CDR3 comprises 13 residues. From germline, CDR1 is SNHLY and CDR2 FYNNEI. V lost 6 bases, J lost 4 bases, and 12 bases lay in between. This chain's CDR3 is CASRGAGGTEAFF. The CDR3 DNA reads TGTGCCAGCAGAGGAGCCGGAGGCACTGAAGCTTTCTTT.

The CDR3 spells CSARTDTQYF. Written as DNA, the CDR3 is TGCAGTGCCCGCACAGATACGCAGTATTTT. The chain couples TRBV20-1 to TRBJ2-3; D unresolved. The CDR3 is made up of 10 amino acids. Trimming stripped 6 bases from V and 1 base from J, with 2 bases between. Germline CDR1 reads DFQATT; CDR2 reads SNEGSKA (reference sequence).

V usage is TRBV6-6 and J usage is TRBJ1-3; D remains ambiguous. The germline V gene encodes CDR1 MNHNY and CDR2 SVGAGI (reference sequence). The CDR3 spans 14 residues. Trimming took 6 bases from V and 0 from J, leaving 9 bases between them. The CDR3 DNA reads TGTGCCAGCAGCCCCCATAGCTCTGGAAACACCATATATTTT. Its translation is CASSPHSSGNTIYF.

The chain recombines TRBV25-1 with TRBJ2-2, with D possibly being TRBD1 (5 bases). Germline V gene data show CDR1 as MGHDK and CDR2 as SYGVNS. Trimming removed 6 bases at V and 3 bases at J, with 14 bases between. This CDR3 has 15 residues. CDR3 DNA: TGTGCCAGCAGGGGGCTAGGGAAAGACACCGGGGAGCTGTTTTTT. Translating gives CASRGLGKDTGELFF.